One and the same sample provided the 29 T cell receptor beta chains below, sequenced in a study of shared clonotypes between healthy human individuals. TCRdb's copy holds only in-frame clones and misses some; the assay was immunoSEQ multiplex PCR. This sample has fewer than 550,000 clones; nearly 80% occur once, and the top ten carry roughly an eighth. The sequencing input was PBMCs. These receptors all stem from a middle-aged woman in good health. Some clones in this sample may be carry-over from other donors' samples.

The chain employs TRBV23-1 and TRBJ1-5; D is ambiguous. TRBV23-1 is an open reading frame whose function is uncertain. The ends were cut back, 3 bases at V and 2 bases at J, with 17 bases in the middle. The CDR3 consists of 17 residues. In DNA, the CDR3 is TGCGCCAGCAGTCATGTGACGGGCCGACGATGCAATCAGCCCCAGCATTTT. It is translated as CASSHVTGRRCNQPQHF.

This chain joins TRBV19 and TRBJ2-3; weak D call: TRBD1 (6 bases). Deletions cut 5 bases from V and 4 bases from J, with 13 bases between. Germline CDR1 is LNHDA and CDR2 is SQIVND (reference sequence). CDR3 size: 14 residues. CDR3 region: CASSATSGADTQYF. For the CDR3, the DNA is TGTGCCAGTAGTGCCACCTCAGGGGCAGATACGCAGTATTTT.

With regard to this clone: Other nucleotide sequences from this sample produce the same CDR3. This chain's CDR3 is CASSPDRRYGYTF. For the CDR3, the DNA is TGTGCCAGCAGCCCGGACAGGAGGTACGGCTACACCTTC. The V and J genes are TRBV7-2 and TRBJ1-2; TRBD1 matches 7 bases. The germline CDR1 and CDR2 sequences are SGHTA and FQGNSA. V lost 5 bases, J lost 8 bases, and 8 bases stayed unmatched. This CDR3 spans 13 amino acids. Looking up the rest from reference TRBV7-2 and TRBJ1-2 gives the full variable domain: GAGVSQSPSNKVTEKGKDVELRCDPISGHTALYWYRQSLGQGLEFLIYFQGNSAPDKSGLPSDRFSAERTGGSVSTLTIQRTQQEDSAVYLCASSPDRRYGYTFGSGTRLTVV.

The chain uses TRBV28 and TRBJ1-5; the match to TRBD1 covers 11 bases. The germline V gene encodes CDR1 MDHEN and CDR2 SYDVKM. J gave up 6 bases and V 9 bases, and 19 bases lay outside the gene matches. The CDR3 has 18 residues. The CDR3 sequence is CASGAQDRGPLFRQPQHF. CDR3 in DNA: TGTGCCAGTGGGGCCCAGGACAGGGGGCCGTTATTTCGTCAGCCCCAGCATTTT.

The chain combines TRBV6-4 with TRBJ1-2, with 7 bases that match TRBD1. CDR3 length equals 13 residues. Germline-derived CDR1 and CDR2 are MRHNA and SNTAGT. V lost 5 bases and J lost 8; bases outside the gene matches: 8. The CDR3 DNA reads as TGTGCCAGCAGTCCGACAGGGAGTGGGGGCTACACCTTC. Protein product: CASSPTGSGGYTF.

V is TRBV7-9 and J is TRBJ2-1; D gene ambiguous. Between the trimmed V and J ends, which lost 1 base and 9 bases, there was a span of 16 bases. In germline, CDR1 is SEHNR, CDR2 FQNEAQ (reference sequence). The CDR3 loop spans 15 amino acids. Here the CDR3 DNA reads TGTGCCAGCAGCTTAGGGGATAGCTTATCGCTTGAGCAGTTCTTC. It translates to CASSLGDSLSLEQFF.

Comment on this clone: Within the sample, other DNA sequences also encode this same CDR3. The chain carries TRBV5-1 and TRBJ1-2, with a weak D call TRBD1 (5 bases). The V end lost 2 bases, the J end lost 0 bases, and 8 bases lay between the germline ends. The CDR3 extends over 14 amino acids. Germline V CDR1 and CDR2: SGHRS, YFSETQ. CDR3 nucleotides: TGCGCCAGCAGCTTCGGACAACCTAACTATGGCTACACCTTC. Translated, it gives CASSFGQPNYGYTF.

The chain links TRBV23-1 to TRBJ2-5; D gene unclear. TRBV23-1 counts as an open reading frame of uncertain function. The ends were cut back, 0 bases at V and 5 bases at J, with 16 bases in the middle. The CDR3 runs to 16 residues. The CDR3 DNA follows: TGCGCCAGCAGTCAATCAGGCCGACACCCCCAGGAGACCCAGTACTTC. Encoded protein: CASSQSGRHPQETQYF.

This chain uses TRBV6-1 with TRBJ2-1, with 7 bases that match TRBD1. CDR3 length: 12 residues. Trimming at V came to 10 bases and at J to 8 bases, leaving 8 bases not matched to a gene. In germline, CDR1 is MNHNS, CDR2 SASEGT. The CDR3: CATTRQGDEQFF. CDR3 bases: TGTGCCACCACTCGACAGGGCGATGAGCAGTTCTTC.

This chain links TRBV6-6 with TRBJ2-7, with D tentatively TRBD1 (5 bases). Trimming took 4 bases from V and 0 from J, leaving 16 bases between them. Germline CDR1 MNHNY, CDR2 SVGAGI (reference sequence). CDR3 length: 16 amino acids. The CDR3 sequence is CASSFLIQVTSYEQYF. CDR3 in DNA: TGTGCCAGCAGTTTCCTAATACAGGTTACCTCCTACGAGCAGTACTTC.

The V gene is TRBV2, the J gene TRBJ1-1; 10 bases agree with TRBD1. The CDR3 loop spans 15 amino acids. J was trimmed by 1 base and V by 11 bases; bases with no gene match: 10. The germline V gene encodes CDR1 SNHLY and CDR2 FYNNEI. CDR3 nucleotide sequence: TGTGCCGGAGGGACAGGGGCGTACGAGAACACTGAAGCTTTCTTT. Translated, it gives CAGGTGAYENTEAFF. Full variable domain (rest looked up from reference TRBV2 and TRBJ1-1): EPEVTQTPSHQVTQMGQEVILRCVPISNHLYFYWYRQILGQKVEFLVSFYNNEISEKSEIFDDQFSVERPDGSNFTLKIRSTKLEDSAMYFCAGGTGAYENTEAFFGQGTRLTVV.

The CDR3 DNA reads as TGTGCCAGCAGTTGGGGCCGTGGCAACTATGGCTACACCTTC. This gives the protein CASSWGRGNYGYTF. The genes are TRBV28 and TRBJ1-2; the D gene is possibly TRBD1 (5 bases). The V and J ends lost 4 bases and 2 bases respectively, with 11 bases between them. The germline gives CDR1 MDHEN, CDR2 SYDVKM. The CDR3 totals 14 residues.

V gene TRBV6-6 combines with J gene TRBJ2-5; D might be TRBD2 (5 bases). This CDR3 is 12 amino acids long. CDR1 and CDR2 (germline): MNHNY, SVGAGI (reference sequence). The germline V and J ends were trimmed by 5 bases and 7 bases, with 11 bases remaining between them. The CDR3 loop reads CASSRAEGTQYF. The DNA for the CDR3 is TGTGCCAGCAGTCGGGCCGAGGGGACCCAGTACTTC.

The chain combines TRBV6-5 with TRBJ2-1; 9 bases line up with TRBD1. Germline lookup yields CDR1 MNHEY and CDR2 SVGAGI. This CDR3 is 15 amino acids long. After removal of 2 bases from V and 4 bases from J, the junction contained 3 bases not matched to a gene. CDR3 amino acids: CASSYDRGGYNEQFF. As DNA, the CDR3 is TGTGCCAGCAGTTACGACAGGGGGGGATACAATGAGCAGTTCTTC.

The chain combines TRBV12-1 with TRBJ1-4. TRBV12-1 is given as a pseudogene. The CDR3 is made up of 14 amino acids. For the CDR3, the DNA is TGTGCCAGCAGCTTTCGGGGTGGGGGTGAAAAACTGTTTTTT. This translates into CASSFRGGGEKLFF.

The chain recombines TRBV6-1 with TRBJ2-1; D could derive from TRBD1 or TRBD2 (7 bases each). CDR3 length: 18 amino acids. Trimming shortened V by 2 bases and J by 9 bases, and 26 bases separated the two germline ends. Germline loops: CDR1 MNHNS, CDR2 SASEGT. The CDR3 bases are TGTGCCAGCAGTGAACCCATTAAGGGTTACAGGGGAGGGAGTGAGCAGTTCTTC. Translating it yields CASSEPIKGYRGGSEQFF.

This rearrangement joins TRBV7-2 to TRBJ1-1, with D perhaps TRBD1 (6 bases). In germline, CDR1 is SGHTA, CDR2 FQGNSA. The V and J ends lost 1 base and 0 bases respectively, with 15 bases between them. The CDR3 sequence is 17 residues long. The CDR3 reads CASSLGTVGLMNTEAFF. The CDR3 DNA reads as TGTGCCAGCAGCTTAGGGACAGTTGGATTGATGAACACTGAAGCTTTCTTT.

The DNA of the CDR3 is TGTGCCAGCAATTCGGGACAGGGGCATTCTGAGCAGTTCTTC. Translated, it gives CASNSGQGHSEQFF. The V and J genes are TRBV28 and TRBJ2-1; 10 bases map to TRBD1. The V gene end was trimmed by 7 bases and the J gene end by 9 bases; junction bases not matched to a gene: 9. CDR1 and CDR2 (germline): MDHEN, SYDVKM. This CDR3 spans 14 amino acids.

This clone was observed once. The rearrangement joins TRBV6-1 to TRBJ2-7, with D possibly matching TRBD2 (6 bases). Germline CDR1 is MNHNS and CDR2 is SASEGT. The CDR3 runs 15 residues. Trimming removed 6 bases at V and 9 bases at J, with 24 bases between. CDR3 DNA sequence: TGTGCCAGCAGCCCCTCGGTTGAGACCGGACTAAGGCAGTACTTC. Encoded protein: CASSPSVETGLRQYF.

Turning to this clone: The sample holds other DNA sequences that translate to the same CDR3. The J gene is TRBJ2-1, the V gene TRBV9; 8 nucleotides match TRBD2. The CDR3 sequence is 15 residues long. Looked up from germline, CDR1 is SGDLS and CDR2 is YYNGEE. Losses at the gene ends were 3 bases for V and 1 base for J; bases not matched to a gene: 3. The CDR3 sequence is CASSESGSSYNEQFF. The CDR3 coding sequence is TGTGCCAGCAGCGAGAGCGGGAGTTCCTACAATGAGCAGTTCTTC. Filled out from reference TRBV9 and TRBJ2-1, the complete variable domain reads DSGVTQTPKHLITATGQRVTLRCSPRSGDLSVYWYQQSLDQGLQFLIQYYNGEERAKGNILERFSAQQFPDLHSELNLSSLELGDSALYFCASSESGSSYNEQFFGPGTRLTVL.

The V and J genes are TRBV9 and TRBJ2-3; D is unclear. The CDR3 is 17 amino acids. Germline CDR1 reads SGDLS; CDR2 reads YYNGEE. Trimming cost V 3 bases and J 0 bases, with 17 bases left between them. DNA for the CDR3: TGTGCCAGCAGCGATACGGTGGGGATTACTAGCACAGATACGCAGTATTTT. This gives the protein CASSDTVGITSTDTQYF.

This clone has only a few counts. Its ends do not fully match the called genes, so a read error is possible. The chain recombines TRBV2 with TRBJ2-2, with unresolved D. Germline V lookup: CDR1 SNHLY, CDR2 FYNNEI. This CDR3 spans 14 amino acids. The DNA of the CDR3 is TGTGCCAGCAGTGAATACCATGGCACCAGGGAGCTGTTTTTT. Translated, it gives CASSEYHGTRELFF.

The rearrangement joins TRBV7-2 to TRBJ2-3; 7 nucleotides agree with TRBD2. Germline lookup yields CDR1 SGHTA and CDR2 FQGNSA. The CDR3 contains 15 residues. V trimming: 4 bases; J trimming: 4 bases; junction bases outside the gene matches: 8. The CDR3 DNA sequence: TGTGCCAGCAGCTGGGGGGGAGGGCCCCCAGATACGCAGTATTTT. Protein product: CASSWGGGPPDTQYF.

The rearrangement links TRBV15 to TRBJ2-2; D possibly corresponds to TRBD2 (6 bases). The germline gives CDR1 LNHNV, CDR2 YYDKDF (reference sequence). The V gene lost 0 bases and the J gene lost 5 bases, with 13 bases spanning the gap. The CDR3 is 16 amino acids. CDR3 DNA: TGTGCCACCAGCAGAGAAATTCCGGGGGATACCGGGGAGCTGTTTTTT. Protein: CATSREIPGDTGELFF.

This clone has a count of ten or more. As DNA, the CDR3 is TGTGCCAGCAGCGCCCTTCCAGGGGGCTCTAGGGGACTAGCGAGCTACGAGCAGTACTTC. As protein: CASSALPGGSRGLASYEQYF. V is TRBV28 and J is TRBJ2-7; TRBD2 aligns across 10 bases. The CDR3 totals 20 residues. The germline CDR1 and CDR2 sequences are MDHEN and SYDVKM. The junction had 23 bases not matched to a gene; V was cut back by 6 bases and J by 3 bases.

The CDR3 DNA is TGTGCCAGCAGCCCCGACAGGGCTTGTTATGGCTACACCTTC. As protein: CASSPDRACYGYTF. The chain links TRBV21-1 to TRBJ1-2; TRBD1, as called in the table, went unchecked against the DNA. TRBV21-1 is annotated as a pseudogene. CDR3 length: 14 residues.

This clone was observed a single time. The rearrangement links TRBV6-1 to TRBJ1-2; D is ambiguous. This CDR3 is 14 amino acids long. V was trimmed by 2 bases and J by 3 bases, leaving 10 bases between them. The germline CDR1 and CDR2 sequences are MNHNS and SASEGT. Here the CDR3 reads CASSEPAGYYGYTF. The CDR3 DNA reads as TGTGCCAGCAGTGAACCCGCGGGGTACTATGGCTACACCTTC.

The V gene is TRBV28, the J gene TRBJ1-5, with D possibly being TRBD1 (5 bases). V was cut by 3 bases and J by 0 bases, with 9 bases left in between. Looked up from germline, CDR1 is MDHEN and CDR2 is SYDVKM. The CDR3 runs 15 residues. The CDR3 nucleotides read TGTGCCAGCAGTTTGGGGGGTGGTAGCAATCAGCCCCAGCATTTT. Its protein product is CASSLGGGSNQPQHF. The variable domain in full, with the rest retrieved from reference TRBV28 and TRBJ1-5, is DVKVTQSSRYLVKRTGEKVFLECVQDMDHENMFWYRQDPGLGLRLIYFSYDVKMKEKGDIPEGYSVSREKKERFSLILESASTNQTSMYLCASSLGGGSNQPQHFGDGTRLSIL.

For this clone: It may be a read error: a sequence one base away is much more abundant. The final CDR3 position lacks the conserved phenylalanine or tryptophan, pointing to a likely read error. The rearrangement links TRBV28 to TRBJ1-2; possible D gene TRBD1, 5 bases. Looked up from germline, CDR1 is MDHEN and CDR2 is SYDVKM. CDR3 length: 12 residues. V dropped 4 bases and J dropped 5 bases, with 8 bases sitting between them. The DNA of the CDR3 is TGTGCCAGCAGTTCGGGGGAGTATGGCTACACCTTA. This gives the protein CASSSGEYGYTL.